The present T cell receptor (beta chain) was sequenced within a study of response to subunit inactivated influenza vaccine. This CDR3 has 15 residues. V was trimmed by 1 base and J by 1 base, leaving 11 bases between them. CDR1 and CDR2 (germline): DFQATT, SNEGSKA (reference sequence). TCRdb processed the RT-PCR reads anew with MiXCR; each CDR3 protein has one entry. The sample records around 200,000 distinct CDR3 sequences, about a tenth being singletons. V is TRBV20-1 and J is TRBJ1-5, with D hard to call. This specimen was non-naive T cells sorted from PBMCs, taken on the day of vaccination. The clonotype was recovered from a man aged 45-65 years who received an inactivated influenza vaccine. The CDR3 here is CSARAHLISNQPQHF. In DNA form, the CDR3 reads TGCAGTGCTAGAGCACATTTGATAAGCAATCAGCCCCAGCATTTT.